These 26 T cell receptor beta chains came from one sample sequenced in a study of PD-1 blockade in classical Hodgkin lymphoma. There was relapse after autologous stem cell transplantation in every patient, and there was variation in brentuximab vedotin exposure. The method was immunoSEQ multiplex PCR; TCRdb's version includes in-frame clones alone and lacks a portion of them. The sample has 45,000 to 55,000 clones; around 75% are singletons. The sample was peripheral blood mononuclear cells (PBMCs), taken before the second cycle of nivolumab. These receptors all come from a human donor with classical Hodgkin lymphoma.

The chain carries TRBV6-1 and TRBJ1-1, with D unclear. Germline V gene lookup returns CDR1 MNHNS and CDR2 SASEGT. This CDR3 has 15 amino acids. Trimming stripped 0 bases from V and 4 bases from J, with 12 bases between. The CDR3 coding sequence is TGTGCCAGCAGTGAAGCTAAAGCAGGTCGCACTGAAGCTTTCTTT. Its translation: CASSEAKAGRTEAFF.

The chain joins TRBV7-9 to TRBJ2-3; the D is unclear. Germline assignment: CDR1 SEHNR and CDR2 FQNEAQ (reference sequence). The CDR3 contains 15 residues. V dropped 4 bases and J dropped 0 bases, with 11 bases sitting between them. The CDR3 loop reads CASSSRGGSTDTQYF. The CDR3 DNA is TGTGCCAGCAGCTCCCGTGGTGGTAGCACAGATACGCAGTATTTT. Full variable domain (outside the CDR3, taken from reference TRBV7-9 and TRBJ2-3): DTGVSQNPRHKITKRGQNVTFRCDPISEHNRLYWYRQTLGQGPEFLTYFQNEAQLEKSRLLSDRFSAERPKGSFSTLEIQRTEQGDSAMYLCASSSRGGSTDTQYFGPGTRLTVL.

The CDR3 coding sequence is TGCGCCAGCAGCTTGGCTCGGCCCACTGAAGCTTTCTTT. Its translation is CASSLARPTEAFF. The V gene is TRBV5-1, the J gene TRBJ1-1; D ambiguous. This CDR3 has 13 residues. Trimming took off 0 bases at V and 4 bases at J, with 7 bases between the two ends. Germline V gives CDR1 SGHRS, CDR2 YFSETQ.

Here the CDR3 DNA reads TGTGCCAGTAGTATACGGGGGCCGGGACTAGGGGACACAGATACGCAGTATTTT. Protein sequence: CASSIRGPGLGDTDTQYF. V gene TRBV19 combines with J gene TRBJ2-3; 8 bases align to TRBD2. CDR1 and CDR2 from the germline V gene are LNHDA and SQIVND (reference sequence). V lost 2 bases and J lost 2; bases outside the gene matches: 12. The CDR3 is made up of 18 amino acids.

The chain recombines TRBV27 with TRBJ1-1; tentative D call: TRBD1 (6 bases). Per germline, CDR1 MNHEY and CDR2 SMNVEV (reference sequence). The CDR3 has 18 amino acids. The ends were cut back, 2 bases at V and 3 bases at J, with 22 bases in the middle. Here the CDR3 reads CASSLEERTADTYTEAFF. The CDR3 bases are TGTGCCAGCAGTTTAGAGGAGCGGACAGCTGATACGTACACTGAAGCTTTCTTT.

This chain connects TRBV7-8 to TRBJ2-3, with 13 positions matching TRBD2. The CDR3 runs 17 residues. The V gene's germline CDR1 is SGHVS and CDR2 FQNEAQ. V trimming: 5 bases; J trimming: 0 bases; junction bases outside the gene matches: 5. Written as DNA, the CDR3 is TGTGCCAGCAGCCAAGGACTAGCGGGGGCTAGCACAGATACGCAGTATTTT. The encoded protein is CASSQGLAGASTDTQYF.

The chain couples TRBV5-1 to TRBJ1-2; D may be TRBD1 (6 bases). The germline gives CDR1 SGHRS, CDR2 YFSETQ. Trimming left V 1 base short and J 2 bases short, with 9 bases between. The CDR3 spans 14 residues. In DNA form, the CDR3 reads TGCGCCAGCAGCTTGCAACAGGGAAACTATGGCTACACCTTC. This codes for CASSLQQGNYGYTF.

This clone has only one observation. V usage is TRBV7-9 and J usage is TRBJ2-3; 9 bases fit TRBD2. The germline V gene encodes CDR1 SEHNR and CDR2 FQNEAQ (reference sequence). Losses at the gene ends were 2 bases for V and 6 bases for J; bases not matched to a gene: 6. The CDR3 has 15 residues. The CDR3: CASSLSRTSVDTQYF. The DNA of the CDR3 is TGTGCCAGCAGCTTATCTAGGACTAGCGTCGATACGCAGTATTTT.

The table lists this clone with a few counts. V gene TRBV7-3 combines with J gene TRBJ1-1; D call uncertain. Germline V gives CDR1 SGHTA, CDR2 FQGTGA. This CDR3 region has 15 residues. Trimming removed 2 bases at V and 2 bases at J, with 12 bases between. The CDR3 reads CASSLGRAENTEAFF. Written as DNA, the CDR3 is TGTGCCAGCAGCTTAGGTCGGGCGGAAAACACTGAAGCTTTCTTT.

The chain employs TRBV6-5 and TRBJ2-7; D remains ambiguous. The CDR3 is 13 residues long. Trimming pared 5 bases from V and 3 bases from J, leaving 11 bases between. Germline-derived CDR1 and CDR2 are MNHEY and SVGAGI. CDR3: CASSPRQSYEQYF. The CDR3 nucleotides read TGTGCCAGCAGTCCCCGACAAAGCTACGAGCAGTACTTC.

The rearrangement joins TRBV6-6 to TRBJ1-5, with TRBD1 matching 8 bases. V shed 1 base, J shed 10 bases, and the junction held 9 bases outside the gene matches. The CDR3 spans 15 residues. The germline V gene encodes CDR1 MNHNY and CDR2 SVGAGI (reference sequence). The DNA for the CDR3 is TGTGCCAGCAGTTACTACTCGACAGGGGCCTCCCCCCAGCATTTT. Protein: CASSYYSTGASPQHF.

This clone was counted only a few times. V is TRBV19 and J is TRBJ2-1; 16 bases line up with TRBD2. CDR1 is LNHDA and CDR2 is SQIVND in the germline V gene (reference sequence). There are 18 residues in the CDR3. Germline trimming cut 3 bases from V and 12 bases from J; bases unmatched to any gene: 14. The CDR3 DNA reads TGTGCCAGTAGTATCTCCCCTACATGGGGACTAGCGGGAGGGTGGCAGTTCTTC. Translated, it gives CASSISPTWGLAGGWQFF.

This chain joins TRBV6-5 and TRBJ1-5; D gene uncertain. Trimming shortened V by 7 bases and J by 5 bases, and 12 bases separated the two germline ends. CDR3 size: 13 residues. Germline-derived CDR1 and CDR2 are MNHEY and SVGAGI. The CDR3 protein is CASTRGRDQPQHF. CDR3 coding DNA: TGTGCCAGCACCCGGGGTCGGGATCAGCCCCAGCATTTT.

The V call is TRBV9, the J call TRBJ1-5; D unclear. V dropped 4 bases and J dropped 9 bases, with 26 bases sitting between them. From germline, CDR1 is SGDLS and CDR2 YYNGEE. The CDR3 is 17 amino acids. The DNA of the CDR3 is TGTGCCAGCAGCCGAGGAGGGCATGACGTTCTGCAATGGCCCCAGCATTTT. This sequence encodes CASSRGGHDVLQWPQHF.

This chain uses TRBV4-2 with TRBJ2-1; D possibly uses TRBD1 or TRBD2 (5 bases each). Germline V gene lookup returns CDR1 LGHNA and CDR2 YNFKEQ. V shed 0 bases and J shed 7 bases, with 13 bases lying between them. The CDR3 is 15 residues long. CDR3: CASSQERGFWNEQFF. The CDR3 DNA sequence: TGTGCCAGCAGCCAAGAGAGGGGCTTTTGGAATGAGCAGTTCTTC.

This clone has just a few counts. This chain uses TRBV2 with TRBJ1-3, with 10 bases matching TRBD1. Germline assignment: CDR1 SNHLY and CDR2 FYNNEI. Trimming removed 4 bases from V and 1 base from J; junction bases left unmatched: 4. This CDR3 contains 16 residues. The CDR3 coding sequence is TGTGCCAGCAGTGCCGGACAGGGGGGATCTGGAAACACCATATATTTT. Translation gives CASSAGQGGSGNTIYF.

V usage is TRBV18 and J usage is TRBJ2-5; D is possibly TRBD2 (5 bases). V lost 6 bases and J 1 base, leaving 18 bases between the germline ends. CDR3 length: 16 residues. CDR1 and CDR2 (germline): KGHSH, LQKENI. The CDR3 here is CASSPFKGESQETQYF. The CDR3, as DNA: TGTGCCAGCTCCCCCTTTAAGGGAGAGTCCCAAGAGACCCAGTACTTC.

In this sample, this clone turned up a few times. This rearrangement joins TRBV9 to TRBJ2-7; 7 nucleotides agree with TRBD1. Germline V lookup: CDR1 SGDLS, CDR2 YYNGEE. The CDR3 length is 14 residues. V lost 2 bases, J lost 2 bases, and 4 bases stayed unmatched. The CDR3 sequence: CASSVGTEAYEQYF. In nucleotides, the CDR3 is TGTGCCAGCAGCGTGGGGACAGAAGCCTACGAGCAGTACTTC.

The chain employs TRBV28 and TRBJ2-7; D could derive from TRBD1 or TRBD2 (6 bases each). Germline V gene lookup returns CDR1 MDHEN and CDR2 SYDVKM. Trimming removed 3 bases at V and 6 bases at J, with 15 bases between. The CDR3 consists of 14 residues. The CDR3 region is CASSLTGGSREQYF. The CDR3 coding sequence is TGTGCCAGCAGTTTGACAGGAGGGAGCCGCGAGCAGTACTTC.

This clone was detected only once. The chain joins TRBV6-5 to TRBJ2-6, with D unclear. The V gene's germline CDR1 is MNHEY and CDR2 SVGAGI. The V end was cut by 5 bases, the J end by 7 bases, with 15 bases between. This CDR3 is 15 amino acids long. CDR3 nucleotide sequence: TGTGCCAGCAGTCCCCTCGGTGGGTCCGCCAACGTCCTGACTTTC. Amino acids: CASSPLGGSANVLTF.

In DNA form, the CDR3 reads TGTGCCAGCAGCCTCCCAACCGGGCACGAGCAGTACTTC. Amino acids: CASSLPTGHEQYF. The chain couples TRBV7-2 to TRBJ2-7; no clear D. Germline V gene lookup returns CDR1 SGHTA and CDR2 FQGNSA. Deletions cut 5 bases from V and 5 bases from J, with 13 bases between. The CDR3 has 13 residues.

The chain couples TRBV28 to TRBJ2-6; unclear D gene. The CDR3 covers 16 residues. V was cut by 2 bases and J by 0 bases, with 8 bases left in between. The germline V gene encodes CDR1 MDHEN and CDR2 SYDVKM. The CDR3 sequence is CASSLTLVSGANVLTF. In DNA, the CDR3 is TGTGCCAGCAGTTTAACCCTAGTCTCTGGGGCCAACGTCCTGACTTTC.

The CDR3 bases are TGTGCCTGGATTCGCCAATTAAACACTGAAGCTTTCTTT. The encoded protein is CAWIRQLNTEAFF. The chain couples TRBV30 to TRBJ1-1; D not certain. This CDR3 region has 13 residues. The germline V and J ends were trimmed by 4 bases and 2 bases, with 11 bases remaining between them. Germline lookup yields CDR1 GTSNPN and CDR2 SVGIG (reference sequence).

The CDR3 DNA follows: TGTGCCAGTAGCTCCTTAAGTGCTGAGGGATCTAGGAGCTCCTACGAGCAGTACTTC. Residues: CASSSLSAEGSRSSYEQYF. The rearrangement links TRBV19 to TRBJ2-7, with a possible D match to TRBD2 (5 bases). CDR3 length: 19 residues. Trimming removed 6 bases from V and 0 bases from J, with 27 bases in between. The germline gives CDR1 LNHDA, CDR2 SQIVND (reference sequence).

This clone was picked up a small number of times. This chain uses TRBV5-1 with TRBJ2-3; D is unclear. Deletions cut 1 base from V and 1 base from J, with 13 bases between. The CDR3 covers 16 residues. Germline CDR1 reads SGHRS; CDR2 reads YFSETQ. The CDR3 loop is CASSLRAEAGTDTQYF. The CDR3 DNA follows: TGCGCCAGCAGCTTGAGGGCAGAGGCAGGCACAGATACGCAGTATTTT.

The V gene is TRBV7-9, the J gene TRBJ1-1; tentative D call: TRBD1 (5 bases). This CDR3 comprises 13 residues. Trimming took 3 bases from V and 7 from J, leaving 12 bases between them. CDR1 and CDR2 from the germline V gene are SEHNR and FQNEAQ (reference sequence). Here the CDR3 reads CASSFSGPLEAFF. The CDR3 DNA follows: TGTGCCAGCAGCTTTTCGGGACCCCTTGAAGCTTTCTTT. The full variable domain, its missing parts supplied by reference TRBV7-9 and TRBJ1-1, is DTGVSQNPRHKITKRGQNVTFRCDPISEHNRLYWYRQTLGQGPEFLTYFQNEAQLEKSRLLSDRFSAERPKGSFSTLEIQRTEQGDSAMYLCASSFSGPLEAFFGQGTRLTVV.